The 8 T cell receptor beta chains below all came from one sample that was sequenced in a study of T cells after yellow fever vaccination. TCRdb called the 5' RACE reads again in MiXCR, with one record for every CDR3 protein. This table has around 590,000 distinct CDR3 sequences, about 12% appearing once. The input for sequencing was PBMCs, taken on the day of the yellow fever booster vaccination. These receptors were obtained from a man aged 30-40 years who received the YFV17D yellow fever vaccine.

The chain uses TRBV5-1 and TRBJ2-7; TRBD2 might be the D (6 bases). This CDR3 region has 16 residues. Germline CDR1 reads SGHRS; CDR2 reads YFSETQ. V was shortened by 0 bases and J by 1 base, with 14 bases between the two germline ends. The CDR3 loop reads CASSLGGVEGSYEQYF. The CDR3 region has the DNA TGCGCCAGCAGCTTGGGGGGTGTGGAGGGATCCTACGAGCAGTACTTC.

The V call is TRBV29-1, the J call TRBJ2-3; tentatively, D is TRBD1 (6 bases). Trimming took off 2 bases at V and 1 base at J, with 13 bases between the two ends. The germline V gene encodes CDR1 SQVTM and CDR2 ANQGSEA. The CDR3 runs to 15 residues. The CDR3 is CSVERGQPGTDTQYF. CDR3 bases: TGCAGCGTTGAACGTGGACAGCCCGGCACAGATACGCAGTATTTT.

This clonotype has more than one count but fewer than ten. This chain joins TRBV30 and TRBJ2-5, with 11 bases aligning to TRBD2. V gave up 4 bases and J gave up 4 bases; unmatched junction bases: 8. This CDR3 region has 15 residues. Germline-derived CDR1 and CDR2 are GTSNPN and SVGIG (reference sequence). CDR3: CAWNYLGLAGETQYF. The CDR3 nucleotides are TGTGCCTGGAATTACCTTGGACTAGCGGGAGAGACCCAGTACTTC. The whole variable domain, filled in from reference TRBV30 and TRBJ2-5, reads SQTIHQWPATLVQPVGSPLSLECTVEGTSNPNLYWYRQAAGRGLQLLFYSVGIGQISSEVPQNLSASRPQDRQFILSSKKLLLSDSGFYLCAWNYLGLAGETQYFGPGTRLLVL.

The chain combines TRBV21-1 with TRBJ1-6. TRBV21-1 is listed as a pseudogene. The CDR3 runs to 17 residues. CDR3 residues: CASIGAAESSYNSPLHF. In nucleotides, the CDR3 is TGTGCCAGCATCGGAGCGGCGGAAAGCTCCTATAATTCACCCCTCCACTTT.

This clonotype was counted a single time. This chain's CDR3 is CASRSGTRYLDTQYF. CDR3 nucleotides: TGTGCCAGCAGATCCGGGACTAGATATTTAGATACGCAGTATTTT. This rearrangement joins TRBV6-2 or TRBV6-3 to TRBJ2-3; 8 bases are a match to TRBD2. The CDR3 has 15 residues. In germline, CDR1 is MNHEY, CDR2 SVGEGT. Trimming took 6 bases from V and 5 from J; bases not matched to a gene: 10.

The rearrangement joins TRBV5-4 to TRBJ2-7, with a possible D match to TRBD2 (5 bases). The V end was cut by 2 bases, the J end by 2 bases, with 14 bases between. Germline assignment: CDR1 SGHNT and CDR2 YYREEE (reference sequence). The CDR3 covers 15 residues. CDR3 sequence reads: CASSLVGVLAYEQYF. In nucleotides, the CDR3 is TGTGCCAGCAGCTTAGTGGGAGTCTTGGCCTACGAGCAGTACTTC.

The CDR3, as DNA: TGTGCCAGCTTCTCTACTCTCGGGGACAGGGCTCCAGGGCGCAATCAGCCCCAGCATTTT. Protein: CASFSTLGDRAPGRNQPQHF. The chain combines TRBV28 with TRBJ1-5; 9 nucleotides match TRBD1. Germline-derived CDR1 and CDR2 are MDHEN and SYDVKM. The CDR3 extends over 20 amino acids. V shed 8 bases, J shed 2 bases, and the junction held 22 bases outside the gene matches.

The chain couples TRBV5-1 to TRBJ2-2, with D unresolved. CDR3 length: 15 residues. CDR1 is SGHRS and CDR2 is YFSETQ in the germline V gene. The ends were cut back, 1 base at V and 0 bases at J, with 7 bases in the middle. CDR3 sequence: CASSLYLTNTGELFF. The CDR3, as DNA: TGCGCCAGCAGCTTGTACCTAACGAACACCGGGGAGCTGTTTTTT.